What follows describes a single T cell receptor (beta chain). A few counts support this clone. Its recognized antigen is unknown. Base qualities are not at hand, and no much larger clone is one base apart. The data were taken from a study of beta chain features in type 1 diabetes (dated by TCRdb to 2017 to 2018). Looking at the study overall: No differences in mean age, gender distribution, total cell number or subset yield were found between patients and healthy donors. Across all samples, some 110,000,000 sorted cells were examined, and cell number per subset correlated strongly with RNA yield. Naive and central memory subsets were obtained from all 30 or so donors, but regulatory and stem cell-like memory subsets were isolated from only 8 patients and roughly eight healthy donors. In the study, recently diagnosed type 1 diabetes patients and matched healthy donors were compared on the TCRB repertoires of their sorted circulating CD4+ T cell subsets. The study at large found these results: Because cDNA rather than genomic DNA was sequenced, highly expressing activated cells could have been over-represented, although no difference in activation and CD3 levels was found between groups. Fewer insertions and more nucleotide deletions at VDJ recombination sites were observed in patients with type 1 diabetes, implying thymic rearrangement abnormalities. PCR might favor shorter templates, but patient and control samples were amplified and corrected together, so any skew would affect both groups equally. HLA sub-analyses involved small numbers of individuals, so any influence of HLA type on TCRB rearrangement remained unresolved. Naive, central memory and regulatory TCRB repertoires appeared to be more similar among patients than among healthy donors. A moderate but significant shortening of TCRB CDR3 length was observed in type 1 diabetes patients in all four CD4+ subsets.

The High Capacity cDNA Reverse Transcription Kit was used to reverse transcribe all of the isolated RNA, meaning that expressed TCRB transcripts were what got sequenced. Deep immunoSEQ sequencing was applied to naive, central memory and regulatory T cell samples, giving an average of around 3.4 million total reads per sample. After sorted cells were lysed in RLT buffer, RNA was extracted with DNase-treated RNeasy Micro or Mini kits, with the choice depending on cell number. Each cell subset was processed separately to prevent cross-contamination, with patient and healthy donor samples processed together. Using the immunoSEQ multiplex PCR, TCRB sequences were amplified from cDNA into 87-bp fragments spanning the CDR3 region. Amplicons were sequenced on the Illumina HiSeq platform. Regarding the original processing steps: Synthetic template baselines were used to correct PCR bias computationally, reads within Hamming distance 2 were collapsed, and singletons that could not be merged were discarded. Reads were aligned against IMGT so that V, D and J genes, CDR3 length and insertions or deletions at six rearrangement sites could be assigned. Within each subset, clonotype counts were normalized to the number of sorted cells before true diversity and Gini coefficients were calculated with the tcR R package. Repertoire sharing was quantified using the overlap coefficient calculated on TCRB nucleotide sequences. TCRdb re-hosts the immuneACCESS table, in-frame sequences only. Its copies lack some clones; in the studies checked, an unresolved V gene accounts for under half of them, and the cause for the rest is not known. D and trimming were read from the DNA, whereas the V and J calls and clone size are those reported in that table. The sample data list around 160,000 clones, and 40% to 60% of these were observed just once. Roughly 0.43% of the sample is held by the ten biggest clonotypes.

Each donor gave one peripheral blood draw, approximately 120 mL on average, collected into heparinised tubes. Naive, central memory, regulatory and stem cell-like memory CD4+ T cells were sorted on a BD FACSAria II using a panel including CD45RO, CCR7, CD25, CD127, CD95 and CD27. All sorted populations exceeded 95% purity. Right away, PBMCs were isolated by Lymphoprep density gradient centrifugation and were stained directly, with no culture step. So that batch effects would be minimized, each experiment stained and sorted samples in pairs, pairing one healthy donor with one patient. V lost 6 bases and J lost 4 bases; the stretch between them is 12 bases long. CDR1 MNHNS and CDR2 SASEGT are derived from the germline V gene. The CDR3, cysteine through phenylalanine, is 14 amino acids long. The sequence is cut down to CDR3 DNA, 42 bases in frame from base 1.

The source material was Tregs from blood. Read against the paper, the sample's cell subset or site label means: regulatory CD4+ T cells. The chain links TRBV6-1 with TRBJ2-2; a tentative D call is TRBD2 (6 bases match). The TCR sequence derives from a man aged 18 to 30 in good health. Here the CDR3 is given as CASRTVRGTGELFF. Here is the DNA: TGTGCCAGCAGGACAGTGCGGGGCACCGGGGAGCTGTTTTTT.